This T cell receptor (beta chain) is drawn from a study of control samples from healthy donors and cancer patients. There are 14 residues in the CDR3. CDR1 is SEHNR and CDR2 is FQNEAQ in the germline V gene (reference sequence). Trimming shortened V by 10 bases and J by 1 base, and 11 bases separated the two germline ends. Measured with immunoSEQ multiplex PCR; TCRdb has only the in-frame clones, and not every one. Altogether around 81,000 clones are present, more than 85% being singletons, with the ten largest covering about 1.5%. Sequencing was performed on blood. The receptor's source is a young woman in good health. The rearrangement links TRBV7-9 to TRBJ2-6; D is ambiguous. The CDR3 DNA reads TGTGCCACCAACCAAGAGTCTGGGGCCAACGTCCTGACTTTC. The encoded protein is CATNQESGANVLTF.